The source of this TCR beta chain is a study of shared clonotypes between healthy human individuals. Findings and limits, study-wide: An anticipated effect of sequencing depth on clonotype sharing among donors was recognized.

A word on this clone: The antigen remains undetermined. The sample holds other DNA sequences that translate to the same CDR3.

The assay was immunoSEQ multiplex PCR, and TCRdb's table has in-frame clones only and misses some. Of some 2,000,000 clones listed, approximately 95% are singletons. The sequencing input was naive CD4+ T cells sorted from blood. Subset specified: CD45RA+ positively selected. This receptor was obtained from a man aged 18 to 35 in good health.

CDR3 region: CASSLGWAGELFF. The CDR3 DNA follows: TGTGCCAGCAGCTTAGGATGGGCCGGGGAGCTGTTTTTT. The rearrangement joins TRBV7-2 to TRBJ2-2, with D uncertain. Germline lookup yields CDR1 SGHTA and CDR2 FQGNSA. This CDR3 region has 13 residues. V was pared by 1 base and J by 6 bases, with 6 bases between.